One and the same sample provided the 10 T cell receptor beta chains below, sequenced in a study of human T cells and chemical hapten exposure. The library tagged individual cDNA molecules with unique molecular identifiers. One entry per CDR3 protein, called by TCRdb with MiXCR from the reads. Of about 120,000 distinct CDR3 sequences in the sample, more than 8.5% were seen once. From whole blood left unfractionated, total RNA was extracted. The material sequenced was whole blood. All receptors derive from a human donor in good health. Some clones in this sample may be carry-over from other donors' samples.

The table lists this clonotype with many counts. The chain carries TRBV10-3 and TRBJ1-5; a possible D gene is TRBD1 (5 bases). The germline V gene encodes CDR1 ENHRY and CDR2 SYGVKD. V lost 7 bases and J lost 8, with 24 bases in between. This CDR3 is 16 amino acids long. The CDR3 is CAIKGSGNEGEEPQHF. DNA for the CDR3: TGTGCCATCAAGGGGTCTGGCAATGAGGGAGAGGAGCCCCAGCATTTT.

This clonotype was observed a few times. The CDR3 region is CASSLETGTGVRQFF. The CDR3, as DNA: TGCGCCAGCAGCTTGGAGACAGGCACGGGGGTTCGGCAGTTCTTC. The gene calls are TRBV5-1 and TRBJ2-1; D is possibly TRBD1 or TRBD2 (6 bases each). V was cut by 0 bases and J by 12 bases, with 19 bases left in between. The CDR3 extends over 15 amino acids. Per germline, CDR1 SGHRS and CDR2 YFSETQ.

This clonotype was seen repeatedly, ten times or more. This chain connects TRBV11-2 to TRBJ2-3; TRBD2 might be the D (7 bases). The V gene's germline CDR1 is SGHAT and CDR2 FQNNGV. With 1 base removed from V and 2 bases from J, the gap between germline ends came to 10 bases. The CDR3 covers 15 residues. CDR3 protein: CASSLVGGLTDTQYF. CDR3 sequence (DNA): TGTGCCAGCAGCTTAGTGGGGGGGCTCACAGATACGCAGTATTTT.

This clonotype turned up a few times. The CDR3 protein is CASSPREGQGWTEAFF. The DNA for the CDR3 is TGTGCCAGCAGCCCGCGGGAGGGACAGGGGTGGACTGAAGCTTTCTTT. The genes are TRBV12-1 and TRBJ1-1; the listed D gene, TRBD1, was not tested against the DNA. TRBV12-1 is noted as a pseudogene. This CDR3 is 16 amino acids long.

This chain uses TRBV20-1 with TRBJ2-1, with D maybe TRBD2 (6 bases). The germline V and J ends were trimmed by 2 bases and 8 bases, with 13 bases remaining between them. The CDR3 is 13 amino acids. The germline gives CDR1 DFQATT, CDR2 SNEGSKA (reference sequence). The CDR3 DNA is TGCAGTGCTAGACATGCTAGCGACTATGAGCAGTTCTTC. The encoded protein is CSARHASDYEQFF.

The V call is TRBV4-1, the J call TRBJ1-1; possible D gene TRBD1, 6 bases. Trimming took 0 bases from V and 5 from J, leaving 13 bases between them. Germline-derived CDR1 and CDR2 are MGHRA and YSYEKL. CDR3 length: 15 amino acids. This CDR3 reads CASSQDHREGTEAFF. CDR3 DNA: TGCGCCAGCAGCCAAGATCACAGGGAGGGAACTGAAGCTTTCTTT.

At least ten counts were recorded for this clonotype. The chain uses TRBV12-3 or TRBV12-4 and TRBJ1-1; tentatively, D is TRBD1 (6 bases). This CDR3 contains 14 residues. V was cut by 3 bases and J by 1 base, with 9 bases left in between. The CDR3 spells CASSFRRGNTEAFF. CDR3 nucleotide sequence: TGTGCCAGCAGTTTTCGCAGGGGGAACACTGAAGCTTTCTTT.

This clonotype was observed a handful of times. In DNA, the CDR3 is TGTGCCAGCTCACCACCGAGGACGGGGTCACCCTACGAGCAGTACTTC. This encodes CASSPPRTGSPYEQYF. V usage is TRBV18 and J usage is TRBJ2-7; weak D call: TRBD2 (5 bases). The V gene lost 0 bases and the J gene lost 2 bases, with 14 bases spanning the gap. CDR1 and CDR2 (germline): KGHSH, LQKENI. CDR3 length: 16 residues.

Ten or more counts support this clonotype. The CDR3 protein is CSVGVSTGVTGELFF. The CDR3 DNA reads as TGCAGCGTTGGGGTCTCGACAGGGGTGACCGGGGAGCTGTTTTTT. V usage is TRBV29-1 and J usage is TRBJ2-2, with 8 bases lining up with TRBD1. The CDR3 consists of 15 residues. Losses at the gene ends were 4 bases for V and 5 bases for J; bases not matched to a gene: 9. CDR1 is SQVTM, CDR2 ANQGSEA, per germline.

The chain carries TRBV2 and TRBJ2-1; either TRBD1 or TRBD2 may fit D (5 bases each). CDR1 is SNHLY and CDR2 is FYNNEI in the germline V gene. Trimming stripped 6 bases from V and 9 bases from J, with 18 bases between. The CDR3 is 14 amino acids. The CDR3, as DNA: TGTGCCAGCAGGGCTATAACGGGGCGGGTTGAGCAGTTCTTC. Protein product: CASRAITGRVEQFF.